These 11 T cell receptor beta chains were sequenced from one sample in a study of CD8+CD57+ T cells in acquired aplastic anemia. It was genomic DNA that served as the template for profiling TCR beta VDJ and CDR3. TCRdb re-called the reads through MiXCR, storing one row per CDR3 protein. The data hold some 120,000 distinct CDR3 sequences, with 48% observed a single time. Material: sorted CD4+, CD8+, or CD8+CD57+ T cells (not recorded which) from PBMCs. Every receptor here comes from a human donor in good health, serving as a control.

The gene calls are TRBV2 and TRBJ2-7, with a possible D match to TRBD1 (5 bases). V was trimmed by 5 bases and J by 5 bases, leaving 10 bases between them. Per germline, CDR1 SNHLY and CDR2 FYNNEI. The CDR3 runs to 12 residues. The DNA of the CDR3 is TGTGCCAGCAGTACAGGTAACCACGAGCAGTACTTC. Protein: CASSTGNHEQYF.

This clonotype has just a few counts. The chain couples TRBV10-3 to TRBJ2-2, with unresolved D. The CDR3 is made up of 14 amino acids. V lost 2 bases to trimming and J lost 8 bases, with 12 bases between them. Germline values: CDR1 ENHRY, CDR2 SYGVKD. The CDR3 loop reads CAISESAPPGELFF. In nucleotides, the CDR3 is TGTGCCATCAGTGAGAGCGCGCCACCGGGGGAGCTGTTTTTT.

This clonotype was seen many times. The rearrangement joins TRBV14 to TRBJ1-2, with D uncertain. The germline gives CDR1 SGHDN, CDR2 FVKESK. The V end was cut by 0 bases, the J end by 4 bases, with 6 bases between. CDR3 length: 13 amino acids. Here the CDR3 DNA reads TGTGCCAGCAGCCAAGACTTCATCTATGGCTACACCTTC. As protein: CASSQDFIYGYTF.

This clonotype was counted at least ten times. The chain joins TRBV20-1 to TRBJ1-2, with 11 bases lining up with TRBD1. J gave up 6 bases and V 4 bases, and 19 bases lay outside the gene matches. The germline V gene encodes CDR1 DFQATT and CDR2 SNEGSKA (reference sequence). The CDR3 extends over 18 amino acids. CDR3 in amino acids: CSAINRNGGTGGMDGYTF. CDR3 nucleotide sequence: TGCAGTGCTATCAACCGGAATGGCGGGACAGGGGGTATGGATGGCTACACCTTC.

There are a few counts of this clonotype. The chain is built from TRBV7-6 and TRBJ2-7, with D perhaps TRBD1 (5 bases). CDR1 is SGHVS, CDR2 FNYEAQ, per germline. The CDR3 sequence is 13 residues long. With 5 bases removed from V and 6 bases from J, the gap between germline ends came to 14 bases. As DNA, the CDR3 is TGTGCCAGCAGCGCACGGCAGGGTGTCGAGCAGTACTTC. Residues: CASSARQGVEQYF.

This clonotype has a count of ten or more. The rearrangement uses TRBV9 and TRBJ1-4; 9 bases are shared with TRBD1. Germline V gene lookup returns CDR1 SGDLS and CDR2 YYNGEE. J was trimmed by 7 bases and V by 5 bases; bases with no gene match: 6. The CDR3 sequence is 14 residues long. In DNA, the CDR3 is TGTGCCAGCAGTAGACAGGGGGGTGGTGAAAAACTGTTTTTT. This gives the protein CASSRQGGGEKLFF. The full variable domain, its missing parts supplied by reference TRBV9 and TRBJ1-4, is DSGVTQTPKHLITATGQRVTLRCSPRSGDLSVYWYQQSLDQGLQFLIQYYNGEERAKGNILERFSAQQFPDLHSELNLSSLELGDSALYFCASSRQGGGEKLFFGSGTQLSVL.

The chain employs TRBV13 and TRBJ2-7, with 8 nucleotides matching TRBD1. Per the germline V gene, CDR1 is PRHDT and CDR2 is FYEKMQ (reference sequence). This CDR3 has 16 amino acids. J lost 4 bases, V lost 4 bases, and 12 bases had no gene match. In nucleotides, the CDR3 is TGTGCCAGCAGCTCCACAGGACAGGGACCCATGTACGAGCAGTACTTC. Translation: CASSSTGQGPMYEQYF.

The chain uses TRBV15 and TRBJ1-4; TRBD1 might be the D (6 bases). The CDR3 contains 13 residues. V lost 11 bases, J lost 7 bases, and 17 bases lay in between. The V gene's germline CDR1 is LNHNV and CDR2 YYDKDF (reference sequence). CDR3 residues: CASTSDRSEKLFF. The CDR3 DNA reads as TGTGCCTCTACTTCGGACAGAAGTGAAAAACTGTTTTTT.

About this clonotype: At one boundary the junction diverges from the germline segment, which might be a read error. CDR3 nucleotides: TGCGCCATCGGTGGCCTGACAGGAGGGTACGAGCAGTACTTC. This encodes CAIGGLTGGYEQYF. The chain joins TRBV10-3 to TRBJ2-7; D is possibly TRBD1 or TRBD2 (6 bases each). The CDR3 is 14 residues long. Germline V gene lookup returns CDR1 ENHRY and CDR2 SYGVKD.

This clonotype has a count of ten or more. The V and J genes are TRBV20-1 and TRBJ2-5; D is possibly TRBD2 (7 bases). The CDR3 covers 13 residues. The germline V gene has CDR1 DFQATT and CDR2 SNEGSKA (reference sequence). The CDR3 DNA reads as TGCAGCGTTAGGGGGGGGACTTGGGAGACCCAGTACTTC. Its protein is CSVRGGTWETQYF.

A note on this clonotype: The junction departs from the called germline gene at one end, perhaps through a read error. This rearrangement joins TRBV29-1 to TRBJ2-1, with TRBD2 identical over 9 bases. CDR3 length equals 13 residues. Germline values: CDR1 SQVTM, CDR2 ANQGSEA. CDR3 sequence (DNA): TGCAGCGTCCGGGGGCCCGTGGCGGGGGGGCTGGTCTTC. Its protein product is CSVRGPVAGGLVF.